The 23 T cell receptor beta chains listed next were all sequenced from one sample in a study of blood T cell repertoires in COVID-19. Sequencing was performed with immunoSEQ multiplex PCR; in TCRdb, only in-frame clones are kept and a portion is missing. The table lists 200,000 to 300,000 clones, roughly nine tenths of them singletons, with 4% in the top ten. The material sequenced was peripheral blood. These receptors came from a man aged 60 to 75 who had recovered from COVID-19.

In its sample, this clone was seen once. The CDR3 region has the DNA TGTGCCAGCAGCTTGACTAGCGGGGAAGAGACCCAGTACTTC. This codes for CASSLTSGEETQYF. The chain is built from TRBV7-9 and TRBJ2-5; the match to TRBD2 covers 11 bases. Germline V gives CDR1 SEHNR, CDR2 FQNEAQ (reference sequence). Trimming at V came to 3 bases and at J to 3 bases, leaving 0 bases not matched to a gene. CDR3 size: 14 residues.

The genes are TRBV11-3 and TRBJ2-3; 13 nucleotides agree with TRBD2. Trimming cost V 5 bases and J 6 bases; bases outside gene matches: 8. Per the germline V gene, CDR1 is SGHNT and CDR2 is YENEEA. This CDR3 is 16 amino acids long. The CDR3 is CASSPSGLAGSDTQYF. As DNA, the CDR3 is TGTGCCAGCAGCCCTTCGGGACTAGCGGGGTCGGATACGCAGTATTTT.

The V gene is TRBV5-1, the J gene TRBJ1-2, with D perhaps TRBD1 (6 bases). The CDR3 contains 15 residues. CDR1 and CDR2 (germline): SGHRS, YFSETQ. Trimming removed 0 bases at V and 5 bases at J, with 14 bases between. The CDR3 region has the DNA TGCGCCAGCAGCTTGGGGGCAGGGGATCCATATGGCTACACCTTC. It specifies CASSLGAGDPYGYTF.

This chain uses TRBV5-4 with TRBJ1-5; TRBD1 matches 7 bases. The CDR3 loop spans 14 amino acids. Germline CDR1 and CDR2: SGHNT and YYREEE (reference sequence). J was trimmed by 6 bases and V by 4 bases; bases with no gene match: 7. Written as DNA, the CDR3 is TGTGCCAGCAGCATACAAGGGGGCTTTCAGCCCCAGCATTTT. This gives the protein CASSIQGGFQPQHF.

V is TRBV7-9 and J is TRBJ2-2; 8 bases are a match to TRBD1. The CDR3 extends over 14 amino acids. CDR1 and CDR2 (germline): SEHNR, FQNEAQ (reference sequence). The trim removed 5 bases at V and 1 base at J, leaving 0 bases unmatched. DNA of the CDR3: TGTGCCAGCAGCGGACAGGGGAACACCGGGGAGCTGTTTTTT. Residues: CASSGQGNTGELFF.

This rearrangement joins TRBV5-1 to TRBJ1-2; D may be TRBD1 (6 bases). Trimming left V 5 bases short and J 1 base short, with 9 bases between. This CDR3 contains 13 residues. CDR1 is SGHRS and CDR2 is YFSETQ in the germline V gene. The CDR3 reads CASREDSNYGYTF. The CDR3 nucleotides read TGCGCCAGCAGGGAGGACAGTAACTATGGCTACACCTTC.

The chain's CDR3 is CASSQNRDGYTF. As DNA, the CDR3 is TGTGCCAGCTCACAGAACAGGGATGGCTACACCTTC. The genes are TRBV18 and TRBJ1-2; D perhaps matches TRBD1 (6 bases). CDR1 is KGHSH and CDR2 is LQKENI in the germline V gene. The CDR3 length is 12 residues. Trimming stripped 4 bases from V and 6 bases from J, with 9 bases between.

The CDR3 sequence: CASSPRERRAGEQYF. CDR3 nucleotide sequence: TGTGCCAGCAGCCCCCGTGAGAGGCGGGCCGGGGAGCAGTACTTC. J is TRBJ2-7 and V is TRBV7-9; TRBD2 might be the D (5 bases). The CDR3 extends over 15 amino acids. Germline CDR1 and CDR2: SEHNR and FQNEAQ (reference sequence). V lost 5 bases and J lost 7, with 21 bases in between.

This clone has only one observation. CDR3 loop: CASRTDRASNQPQHF. CDR3 sequence (DNA): TGTGCCAGCAGAACGGACAGGGCAAGCAATCAGCCCCAGCATTTT. The V and J genes are TRBV7-2 and TRBJ1-5; 8 positions match TRBD1. The CDR3 is 15 amino acids. With V trimmed by 6 bases and J by 1 base, 5 bases remained unmatched. Germline V gene data show CDR1 as SGHTA and CDR2 as FQGNSA. Drawing the rest from reference TRBV7-2 and TRBJ1-5, the complete variable domain is GAGVSQSPSNKVTEKGKDVELRCDPISGHTALYWYRQSLGQGLEFLIYFQGNSAPDKSGLPSDRFSAERTGGSVSTLTIQRTQQEDSAVYLCASRTDRASNQPQHFGDGTRLSIL.

The table lists this clone with a count of one. V usage is TRBV7-9 and J usage is TRBJ1-4; 10 bases fit TRBD1. Germline CDR1 and CDR2: SEHNR and FQNEAQ (reference sequence). This CDR3 has 14 residues. With V trimmed by 7 bases and J by 6 bases, 5 bases remained unmatched. CDR3 coding DNA: TGTGCCAGCACCAGACAGGGGGCTTATGAAAAACTGTTTTTT. It codes for CASTRQGAYEKLFF.

The chain couples TRBV7-3 to TRBJ2-7; D gene ambiguous. The CDR3 has 13 amino acids. With 5 bases removed from V and 13 bases from J, the gap between germline ends came to 21 bases. Germline-derived CDR1 and CDR2 are SGHTA and FQGTGA. CDR3 nucleotides: TGTGCCAGCAGCCCAATCGGCGGTCCCCAAATCTACTTC. It specifies CASSPIGGPQIYF.

This chain connects TRBV7-9 to TRBJ1-4; D is uncertain. Trimming removed 2 bases from V and 12 bases from J, with 13 bases in between. The length of the CDR3 is 13 residues. Germline assignment: CDR1 SEHNR and CDR2 FQNEAQ (reference sequence). This CDR3 is CASSLQAGMELFF. CDR3 sequence (DNA): TGTGCCAGCAGCTTACAGGCGGGGATGGAACTGTTTTTT. The full variable domain, completed using reference TRBV7-9 and TRBJ1-4, is DTGVSQNPRHKITKRGQNVTFRCDPISEHNRLYWYRQTLGQGPEFLTYFQNEAQLEKSRLLSDRFSAERPKGSFSTLEIQRTEQGDSAMYLCASSLQAGMELFFGSGTQLSVL.

The rearrangement joins TRBV7-9 to TRBJ2-1, with D perhaps TRBD2 (7 bases). Germline lookup yields CDR1 SEHNR and CDR2 FQNEAQ (reference sequence). The CDR3 has 14 residues. Trimming shortened V by 6 bases and J by 6 bases, and 15 bases separated the two germline ends. CDR3 DNA: TGTGCCAGCAGTAGGGGGGGTCCGAGCAATGAGCAGTTCTTC. It yields the protein CASSRGGPSNEQFF.

The table lists this clone with a count of one. The chain uses TRBV25-1 and TRBJ2-7; 8 nucleotides agree with TRBD2. The V and J ends lost 5 bases and 4 bases, in that order; junction bases with no gene match: 4. Germline CDR1 and CDR2: MGHDK and SYGVNS. This CDR3 is 13 amino acids long. The DNA for the CDR3 is TGTGCCAGCAGTAACGGGGGGGTTTACGAGCAGTACTTC. Protein sequence: CASSNGGVYEQYF.

This chain uses TRBV7-3 with TRBJ2-7, with a weak D call TRBD1 (5 bases). V was clipped by 2 bases and J by 4 bases, with 15 bases between them. The CDR3 is 15 amino acids. The germline gives CDR1 SGHTA, CDR2 FQGTGA. In DNA, the CDR3 is TGTGCCAGCAGCTTATACGAACAGGAACTGTACGAGCAGTACTTC. This encodes CASSLYEQELYEQYF.

The chain links TRBV4-2 to TRBJ2-1; 8 nucleotides agree with TRBD1. V was pared by 2 bases and J by 4 bases, with 10 bases of the junction left unmatched. In germline, CDR1 is LGHNA, CDR2 YNFKEQ. The CDR3 is 17 residues long. The CDR3 DNA follows: TGTGCCAGCAGCCAAAATCCAGGGGGCTCGCAATACAATGAGCAGTTCTTC. It is translated as CASSQNPGGSQYNEQFF.

CDR3: CASSIDDSGGLHEQYF. The CDR3, as DNA: TGTGCCAGTAGTATAGACGATAGCGGGGGCCTCCACGAGCAGTACTTC. This sequence joins TRBV19 and TRBJ2-7; 9 bases line up with TRBD2. CDR3 length equals 16 residues. The V segment lost 0 bases and the J segment 5 bases; nucleotides outside the gene matches: 8. The germline CDR1 and CDR2 sequences are LNHDA and SQIVND (reference sequence).

This clone was observed a few times. The CDR3 loop is CASSQEDWAGNSNQPQHF. In DNA, the CDR3 is TGCGCCAGCAGCCAAGAAGACTGGGCAGGGAATAGCAATCAGCCCCAGCATTTT. The J gene is TRBJ1-5, the V gene TRBV4-1; D is perhaps TRBD1 (5 bases). The CDR3 is 18 residues long. CDR1 MGHRA and CDR2 YSYEKL come from the germline V gene. V was cut by 0 bases and J by 0 bases, with 15 bases left in between.

This sequence joins TRBV19 and TRBJ1-5, with D tentatively TRBD1 (5 bases). This CDR3 region has 19 residues. V lost 0 bases to trimming and J lost 4 bases, with 22 bases between them. The germline gives CDR1 LNHDA, CDR2 SQIVND (reference sequence). Here the CDR3 DNA reads TGTGCCAGTAGTATAGACCTCCAAATCTCGAGGGGAGGAAATCAGCCCCAGCATTTT. Its protein is CASSIDLQISRGGNQPQHF.

V gene TRBV7-9 combines with J gene TRBJ1-6, with D hard to call. Trimming cost V 5 bases and J 4 bases, with 12 bases left between them. This CDR3 has 15 amino acids. Germline CDR1 and CDR2: SEHNR and FQNEAQ (reference sequence). Here the CDR3 reads CASSPTDGYNSPLHF. DNA for the CDR3: TGTGCCAGCAGCCCGACCGACGGGTATAATTCACCCCTCCACTTT.

This clone was observed a handful of times. The J gene is TRBJ1-6, the V gene TRBV19; 7 nucleotides line up with TRBD1. This CDR3 region has 14 residues. Germline CDR1 LNHDA, CDR2 SQIVND (reference sequence). Trimming removed 7 bases from V and 7 bases from J; junction bases left unmatched: 7. DNA of the CDR3: TGTGCCAGTACCCCCGGGACAGCGAATTCACCCCTCCACTTT. Protein product: CASTPGTANSPLHF.

This clone was counted a few times. The chain has TRBV21-1 and TRBJ2-7; whether TRBD1, the table's D call, matches the DNA was not checked. TRBV21-1 is a recognized pseudogene. The CDR3 loop spans 15 amino acids. CDR3 protein: CASTIWGFSGDEQYF. In nucleotides, the CDR3 is TGTGCCAGCACCATTTGGGGCTTTTCAGGTGACGAGCAGTACTTC.

This clone was seen only a few times. The CDR3 is CASSLEPGRGYGYTF. The CDR3 DNA sequence: TGTGCCAGCAGCTTAGAACCCGGCAGGGGCTATGGCTACACCTTC. The chain combines TRBV11-2 with TRBJ1-2, with TRBD1 as a possible D gene (6 bases). The CDR3 sequence is 15 residues long. Germline CDR1 reads SGHAT; CDR2 reads FQNNGV. With 0 bases removed from V and 4 bases from J, the gap between germline ends came to 12 bases.